This T cell receptor (beta chain) emerged from a study of OX40 agonist ivuxolimab in advanced cancers. The CDR3 is made up of 17 amino acids. Assay: immunoSEQ multiplex PCR; the TCRdb copy retains only in-frame clones and omits some. The table includes some 62,000 clones, more than 85% detected once. The chain employs TRBV21-1 and TRBJ2-7; the table's D call of TRBD2 was not tested on the DNA. TRBV21-1 represents a pseudogene. The receptor was derived from an adult with an advanced solid tumor such as melanoma, head and neck, liver or kidney cancer. The sample was CD4+ or CD8+ T cells sorted from blood, taken in a trial of the OX40 agonist ivuxolimab. The CDR3 DNA follows: TGTGCCAGCAGCAAAGGAAAAACTAGCGGGAGGGCCTACGAGCAGTACTTC. Its protein is CASSKGKTSGRAYEQYF.